The clone carrying this TCR beta chain has a handful of counts. Its specificity is not known. The length of the CDR3 is 16 residues. Germline V gives CDR1 SGHRS, CDR2 YFSETQ. J lost 4 bases, V lost 0 bases, and 9 bases had no gene match. TCRdb redid the calling of the 5' RACE reads with MiXCR, one entry per CDR3 protein. The sample shows around 450,000 distinct CDR3 sequences, 25% to 30% of them seen only once. The data originate from a study of CD8 T cells in ankylosing spondylitis. General observations from the study: Enrichment of disease-linked clones was reportedly significant in matched ankylosing spondylitis synovial fluid. A subset of motif variants has previously been described in the synovial fluid and blood of reactive arthritis. There was a TCR beta motif, made of 7 or 8 highly homologous variants, that appeared characteristic of ankylosing spondylitis blood.

V is TRBV5-1 and J is TRBJ2-7; 8 bases fit TRBD2. The sample taken for sequencing was blood, either unsorted or a sorted T cell fraction (not recorded which). This receptor was identified in a male donor with ankylosing spondylitis. As DNA, the CDR3 is TGCGCCAGCAGCTTGGGACTAGCGCTCGAAGGATACGAGCAGTACTTC. This sequence encodes CASSLGLALEGYEQYF.